This TCR beta chain was captured in a study of shared clonotypes between healthy human individuals. The study's findings and limits: On the whole, naive subsets had larger estimated richness than memory subsets had. Among non-shared clonotypes, generation probabilities were lower than among those shared by all four donors.

Replicate PCRs from sorted subsets contained roughly 200 ng DNA, which is roughly 30,000 T cell genomes. Generated by immunoSEQ multiplex PCR, the TCRdb table keeps only in-frame clones and is missing some. The top ten hold approximately 1.5% of the sample, which has 950,000 to 1,100,000 clones, about 77% seen once. Germline CDR1 is LNHDA and CDR2 is SQIVND (reference sequence). The CDR3 length is 15 residues. The germline V and J ends were trimmed by 5 bases and 0 bases, with 12 bases remaining between them. Comments on this clone: Its antigen is unidentified.

Specimen: memory CD4+ T cells sorted from blood. The subset: CD45RA-negative fraction. The chain carries TRBV19 and TRBJ2-3; unclear D gene. The sequence was collected from a man between 18 and 35 years old in good health. CDR3 in amino acids: CASSFGVASTDTQYF. DNA of the CDR3: TGTGCCAGTAGTTTTGGGGTCGCTAGCACAGATACGCAGTATTTT.